The present T cell receptor (beta chain) was sequenced within a study of breast tumors, draining lymph nodes, adjacent tissues. The germline V gene has CDR1 LGHDT and CDR2 YNNKEL (reference sequence). This CDR3 is 13 amino acids long. Trimming cost V 4 bases and J 5 bases, with 11 bases left between them. TCRdb re-derived calls from the multiplex PCR reads in MiXCR, one entry per CDR3 protein. Of some 130,000 distinct CDR3 sequences listed, 21% are singletons. As to this clonotype: Its specificity is not known.

Whole-study findings and limits: Tumor T cell lymph node origin was a supported hypothesis, not proven.

Breast cancer patients provided tissue from their axillary draining lymph nodes. Sequenced material: axillary lymph node tissue. The chain recombines TRBV3-1 with TRBJ2-5; D is perhaps TRBD1 or TRBD2 (5 bases each). The clonotype originates from a female donor with breast cancer. Some clones in this sample may be carry-over from other donors' samples. CDR3 DNA sequence: TGTGCCAGCAGCCTCGGGACCACCGAGACCCAGTACTTC. Translated, it gives CASSLGTTETQYF.